This T cell receptor beta chain appears in the sequencing data of a study of T cell changes during pregnancy in multiple sclerosis. Germline CDR1 is SGHAT and CDR2 is FQDESV (reference sequence). The CDR3 sequence is 16 residues long. V trimming: 5 bases; J trimming: 6 bases; junction bases outside the gene matches: 13. Method: immunoSEQ multiplex PCR; TCRdb's copy keeps in-frame clones and lacks some. The profile shows about 120,000 clones, roughly 92% of them singletons. Sequencing used peripheral blood, obtained before pregnancy. The V and J genes are TRBV11-1 and TRBJ2-7; 10 bases line up with TRBD2. This sequence originates from a female donor with multiple sclerosis, enrolled in a pregnancy study. CDR3 protein: CASSIYGTSVLAEQYF. CDR3 DNA: TGTGCCAGCAGCATTTATGGGACTAGCGTTCTAGCCGAGCAGTACTTC.